The 22 T cell receptor beta chains reported below all come from one sample, sequenced in a study of a mutant IDH1 vaccine in newly diagnosed glioma. Time point specified: week 23, last vaccination. Vaccinated patients received 300 ug of mutant IDH1 20-mer peptide per dose, with topical imiquimod. Which antigens these TCRs recognize remains unknown. Produced via immunoSEQ multiplex PCR; TCRdb's table is partial and in-frame only. The sample holds 60,000 to 100,000 clones; around 85% are singletons and the top ten take over 0.6%. Sequencing was performed on PBMCs, taken from a glioma patient whose treatment included an IDH1 peptide vaccine. The receptors derive from a woman aged 45-59 years with glioma.

The chain uses TRBV19 and TRBJ2-5; no clear D gene. Trimming removed 3 bases at V and 3 bases at J, with 8 bases between. The CDR3 runs 13 residues. Germline CDR1 is LNHDA and CDR2 is SQIVND (reference sequence). CDR3 in DNA: TGTGCCAGTAGTATTGGCAGGAAAGAGACCCAGTACTTC. It encodes CASSIGRKETQYF.

The rearrangement joins TRBV7-3 to TRBJ1-1, with D uncertain. The germline V gene has CDR1 SGHTA and CDR2 FQGTGA. The CDR3 has 14 residues. The V and J ends lost 6 bases and 1 base respectively, with 12 bases between them. CDR3 coding DNA: TGTGCCAGCAGTTGGACGGGGTCGAACACTGAAGCTTTCTTT. Translating it yields CASSWTGSNTEAFF.

A few counts support this clone. This rearrangement joins TRBV7-9 to TRBJ1-1; D remains ambiguous. Germline CDR1 reads SEHNR; CDR2 reads FQNEAQ (reference sequence). This CDR3 comprises 12 residues. V shed 5 bases and J shed 7 bases, with 11 bases lying between them. The CDR3 protein is CASSQDGLEAFF. CDR3 sequence (DNA): TGTGCCAGCAGCCAGGACGGACTTGAAGCTTTCTTT. The variable domain in full, with the rest retrieved from reference TRBV7-9 and TRBJ1-1, is DTGVSQNPRHKITKRGQNVTFRCDPISEHNRLYWYRQTLGQGPEFLTYFQNEAQLEKSRLLSDRFSAERPKGSFSTLEIQRTEQGDSAMYLCASSQDGLEAFFGQGTRLTVV.

The V and J genes are TRBV2 and TRBJ1-5, with no clear D. Germline V CDR1 and CDR2: SNHLY, FYNNEI. The CDR3 totals 14 residues. V was cut by 6 bases and J by 7 bases, with 16 bases left in between. CDR3: CASSRSGVKQPQHF. The CDR3 DNA sequence: TGTGCCAGCAGCCGAAGTGGGGTGAAACAGCCCCAGCATTTT.

The chain recombines TRBV27 with TRBJ2-7; 12 positions agree with TRBD2. The CDR3 has 14 amino acids. CDR1 and CDR2 from the germline V gene are MNHEY and SMNVEV (reference sequence). J lost 7 bases, V lost 6 bases, and 7 bases had no gene match. The CDR3 sequence: CASRTSGSVGEQYF. The CDR3 DNA reads as TGTGCCAGCAGGACTAGCGGGAGTGTGGGGGAGCAGTACTTC.

In DNA form, the CDR3 reads TGTGCCAGCAGCTACGGACATTTTAGCACAGATACGCAGTATTTT. This codes for CASSYGHFSTDTQYF. This chain joins TRBV9 and TRBJ2-3, with a weak D call TRBD1 (5 bases). Germline lookup yields CDR1 SGDLS and CDR2 YYNGEE. V shed 4 bases and J shed 0 bases, with 12 bases lying between them. This CDR3 comprises 15 residues.

The chain links TRBV29-1 to TRBJ2-7; tentatively, D is TRBD2 (6 bases). Germline V CDR1 and CDR2: SQVTM, ANQGSEA. The CDR3 runs to 13 residues. The V and J ends lost 6 bases and 0 bases respectively, with 12 bases between them. The CDR3 nucleotides read TGCAGCGTCGGGGACGGGAGCTCCTACGAGCAGTACTTC. This sequence encodes CSVGDGSSYEQYF.

This clone was recorded only once. The chain couples TRBV30 to TRBJ1-5; D remains ambiguous. V was pared by 1 base and J by 2 bases, with 9 bases between. Germline-derived CDR1 and CDR2 are GTSNPN and SVGIG (reference sequence). The CDR3 runs to 14 residues. The CDR3 bases are TGTGCCTGGAGTGCTGGGGTGGGCAATCAGCCCCAGCATTTT. It specifies CAWSAGVGNQPQHF. The full variable domain, completed using reference TRBV30 and TRBJ1-5, is SQTIHQWPATLVQPVGSPLSLECTVEGTSNPNLYWYRQAAGRGLQLLFYSVGIGQISSEVPQNLSASRPQDRQFILSSKKLLLSDSGFYLCAWSAGVGNQPQHFGDGTRLSIL.

A single count supports this clone. The V and J genes are TRBV2 and TRBJ2-6, with D possibly matching TRBD1 (6 bases). In germline, CDR1 is SNHLY, CDR2 FYNNEI. The CDR3 runs to 15 residues. The V and J ends lost 6 bases and 3 bases respectively, with 12 bases between them. The CDR3 here is CASRAGRGGANVLTF. The CDR3, as DNA: TGTGCCAGCAGGGCCGGCAGGGGTGGGGCCAACGTCCTGACTTTC.

The rearrangement joins TRBV10-1 to TRBJ1-1, with 7 bases fitting TRBD1. CDR1 is WNHNN, CDR2 SYGVQD, per germline (reference sequence). The CDR3 loop spans 14 amino acids. J was trimmed by 5 bases and V by 5 bases; bases with no gene match: 8. CDR3 bases: TGCGCCAGCAGTCGGGACAGCCGGGGAACTGAAGCTTTCTTT. This sequence encodes CASSRDSRGTEAFF.

The chain couples TRBV5-6 to TRBJ2-7, with D maybe TRBD2 (6 bases). V was cut by 2 bases and J by 5 bases, with 14 bases left in between. The CDR3 length is 14 residues. Germline loops: CDR1 SGHDT, CDR2 YYEEEE. The CDR3 bases are TGTGCCAGCAGCTTCCCTCGGGGGTCGGACGAGCAGTACTTC. It translates to CASSFPRGSDEQYF.

The rearrangement uses TRBV18 and TRBJ1-5; TRBD1 aligns across 9 bases. CDR3 length equals 14 residues. With 6 bases clipped from V and 8 bases from J, the junction kept 8 bases outside the gene matches. The germline V gene encodes CDR1 KGHSH and CDR2 LQKENI. The CDR3 DNA is TGTGCCAGCTCCTTTGACAGGGGGAATGAGCCCCAGCATTTT. Protein sequence: CASSFDRGNEPQHF.

V usage is TRBV4-1 and J usage is TRBJ1-2; D unresolved. Germline assignment: CDR1 MGHRA and CDR2 YSYEKL. The CDR3 spans 16 residues. Between the trimmed V and J ends, which lost 0 bases and 4 bases, there was a span of 15 bases. In DNA form, the CDR3 reads TGCGCCAGCAGCCAAGATCTAGGGAAGGGTTTCTATGGCTACACCTTC. Its protein is CASSQDLGKGFYGYTF.

The rearrangement links TRBV6-1 to TRBJ1-4, with unresolved D. The CDR3 is 13 residues long. Per germline, CDR1 MNHNS and CDR2 SASEGT. V was cut by 5 bases and J by 5 bases, with 9 bases left in between. The CDR3 sequence: CASSPGSNEKLFF. The CDR3 region has the DNA TGTGCCAGCAGTCCGGGATCAAATGAAAAACTGTTTTTT.

This chain connects TRBV29-1 to TRBJ2-5; 8 nucleotides agree with TRBD1. Germline-derived CDR1 and CDR2 are SQVTM and ANQGSEA. J gave up 3 bases and V 7 bases, and 7 bases lay outside the gene matches. The CDR3 runs 13 residues. CDR3 sequence: CSAWTGSKETQYF. As DNA, the CDR3 is TGCAGCGCCTGGACAGGGTCAAAAGAGACCCAGTACTTC.

J is TRBJ1-2 and V is TRBV6-5; D remains unclear. V dropped 7 bases and J dropped 6 bases, with 15 bases sitting between them. This CDR3 region has 13 residues. Looked up from germline, CDR1 is MNHEY and CDR2 is SVGAGI. The CDR3 coding sequence is TGTGCCAGCACCGCGAACGGGGTTAATGGCTACACCTTC. Translation gives CASTANGVNGYTF.

The rearrangement joins TRBV9 to TRBJ2-1, with 9 bases identical to TRBD2. CDR3 length: 17 amino acids. V gave up 3 bases and J gave up 4 bases; unmatched junction bases: 11. The V gene's germline CDR1 is SGDLS and CDR2 YYNGEE. CDR3 residues: CASSASFSGSSYNEQFF. The CDR3 DNA reads TGTGCCAGCAGCGCCTCTTTTAGCGGGAGCTCTTACAATGAGCAGTTCTTC.

This rearrangement joins TRBV5-4 to TRBJ1-1, with 7 nucleotides matching TRBD1. The germline gives CDR1 SGHNT, CDR2 YYREEE (reference sequence). J was trimmed by 11 bases and V by 3 bases; bases with no gene match: 10. This CDR3 is built from 13 residues. The CDR3 DNA reads as TGTGCCAGCAGCTCGACCGGGACAGAGGCGGCTTTCTTT. It specifies CASSSTGTEAAFF.

The chain combines TRBV19 with TRBJ2-2, with 7 bases matching TRBD2. After removal of 6 bases from V and 1 base from J, the junction contained 5 bases not matched to a gene. Germline V gene data show CDR1 as LNHDA and CDR2 as SQIVND (reference sequence). The CDR3 length is 15 residues. The CDR3 is CASSPGTKNTGELFF. The CDR3 DNA follows: TGTGCCAGTAGCCCCGGGACTAAGAACACCGGGGAGCTGTTTTTT.

A few counts support this clone. This chain connects TRBV12-5 to TRBJ2-1; 13 bases align to TRBD2. This CDR3 comprises 16 residues. Trimming at V came to 6 bases and at J to 5 bases, leaving 7 bases not matched to a gene. The germline V gene encodes CDR1 LGHNT and CDR2 FRNRAP. The CDR3 DNA follows: TGTGCTAGTGGGGGGACTAGCGGGGCCACCGACAATGAGCAGTTCTTC. Translation: CASGGTSGATDNEQFF. The full variable domain, rest sourced from reference TRBV12-5 and TRBJ2-1, is DARVTQTPRHKVTEMGQEVTMRCQPILGHNTVFWYRQTMMQGLELLAYFRNRAPLDDSGMPKDRFSAEMPDATLATLKIQPSEPRDSAVYFCASGGTSGATDNEQFFGPGTRLTVL.

The chain employs TRBV2 and TRBJ2-1, with 8 bases that match TRBD1. The CDR3 extends over 15 amino acids. Germline trimming cut 7 bases from V and 2 bases from J; bases unmatched to any gene: 7. Looked up from germline, CDR1 is SNHLY and CDR2 is FYNNEI. CDR3 amino acids: CASILQGGPYNEQFF. In nucleotides, the CDR3 is TGTGCCAGCATCCTACAGGGGGGCCCCTACAATGAGCAGTTCTTC. The full variable domain, completed using reference TRBV2 and TRBJ2-1, is EPEVTQTPSHQVTQMGQEVILRCVPISNHLYFYWYRQILGQKVEFLVSFYNNEISEKSEIFDDQFSVERPDGSNFTLKIRSTKLEDSAMYFCASILQGGPYNEQFFGPGTRLTVL.

The chain links TRBV5-1 to TRBJ2-2; either TRBD1 or TRBD2 may supply D (6 bases each). The CDR3 is 16 amino acids. Per germline, CDR1 SGHRS and CDR2 YFSETQ. Trimming shortened V by 4 bases and J by 6 bases, and 19 bases separated the two germline ends. CDR3 in DNA: TGCGCCAGCAGCCCGAGGAACGGGGGCGCGTCCGGGGAGCTGTTTTTT. Residues: CASSPRNGGASGELFF.